The source of this T cell receptor beta chain is a study of blood T cell repertoires in COVID-19. V dropped 0 bases and J dropped 4; count of bases not matched to a gene: 4. The CDR3 runs to 15 residues. Per germline, CDR1 MNHEY and CDR2 SVGAGI. This clone showed up just once. Measured with immunoSEQ multiplex PCR; TCRdb has only the in-frame clones, and not every one. The table shows approximately 230,000 clones, with about 91% occurring only once. The material sequenced was peripheral blood. The chain employs TRBV6-5 and TRBJ2-7, with TRBD2 identical over 9 bases. The receptor comes from a man of 80 years or more with acute or convalescent COVID-19. CDR3 protein: CASSYSRGLAYEQYF. In DNA, the CDR3 is TGTGCCAGCAGTTACTCGAGAGGACTAGCGTACGAGCAGTACTTC.